This TCR beta chain comes out of a study of control samples from healthy donors and cancer patients. The V and J ends lost 0 bases and 1 base respectively, with 7 bases between them. The germline V gene encodes CDR1 SGHDT and CDR2 YYEEEE. This CDR3 region has 15 residues. Clones were read by immunoSEQ multiplex PCR, and TCRdb kept only the in-frame ones, dropping some. Seen here are about 96,000 clones, 80% to 95% observed once, and the top ten hold approximately 7.6%. There are many counts of this clone. The sequencing sample was made of blood. V gene TRBV5-6 combines with J gene TRBJ2-2; D is ambiguous. The clonotype originates from a man younger than 35 in good health. CDR3 sequence: CASSLVDRNTGELFF. In DNA, the CDR3 is TGTGCCAGCAGCTTGGTTGATAGGAACACCGGGGAGCTGTTTTTT.